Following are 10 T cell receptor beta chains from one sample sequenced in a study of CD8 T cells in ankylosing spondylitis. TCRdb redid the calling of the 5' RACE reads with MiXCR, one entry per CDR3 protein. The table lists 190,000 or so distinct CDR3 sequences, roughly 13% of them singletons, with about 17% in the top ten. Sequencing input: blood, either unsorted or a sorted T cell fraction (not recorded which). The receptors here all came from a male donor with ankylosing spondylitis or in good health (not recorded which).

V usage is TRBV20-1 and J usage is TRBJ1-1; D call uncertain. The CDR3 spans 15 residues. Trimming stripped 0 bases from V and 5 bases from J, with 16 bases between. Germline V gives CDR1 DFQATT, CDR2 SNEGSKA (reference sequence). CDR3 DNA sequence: TGCAGTGCTAGAGATAATTTGGGTAGCGAAACTGAAGCTTTCTTT. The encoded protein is CSARDNLGSETEAFF.

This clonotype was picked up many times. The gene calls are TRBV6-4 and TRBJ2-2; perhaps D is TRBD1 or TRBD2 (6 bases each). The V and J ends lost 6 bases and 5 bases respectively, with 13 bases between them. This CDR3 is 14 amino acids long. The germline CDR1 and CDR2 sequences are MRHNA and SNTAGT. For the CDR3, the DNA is TGTGCCAGCAGCCCTCGGGGGACAACCGGGGAGCTGTTTTTT. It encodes CASSPRGTTGELFF.

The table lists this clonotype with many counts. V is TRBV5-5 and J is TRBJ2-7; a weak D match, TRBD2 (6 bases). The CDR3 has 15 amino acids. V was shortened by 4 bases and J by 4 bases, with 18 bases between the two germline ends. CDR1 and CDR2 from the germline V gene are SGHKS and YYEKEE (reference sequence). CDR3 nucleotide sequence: TGTGCCAGCAGCGTCTTTGTCGGGAGAGAATACGAGCAGTACTTC. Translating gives CASSVFVGREYEQYF. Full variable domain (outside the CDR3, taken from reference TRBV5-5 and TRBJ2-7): DAGVTQSPTHLIKTRGQQVTLRCSPISGHKSVSWYQQVLGQGPQFIFQYYEKEERGRGNFPDRFSARQFPNYSSELNVNALLLGDSALYLCASSVFVGREYEQYFGPGTRLTVT.

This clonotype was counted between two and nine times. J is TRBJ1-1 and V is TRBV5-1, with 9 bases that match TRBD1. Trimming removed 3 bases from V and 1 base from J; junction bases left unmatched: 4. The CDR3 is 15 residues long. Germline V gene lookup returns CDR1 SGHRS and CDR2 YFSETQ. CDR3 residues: CASSWTGAPNTEAFF. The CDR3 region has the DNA TGCGCCAGCAGCTGGACAGGGGCCCCGAACACTGAAGCTTTCTTT.

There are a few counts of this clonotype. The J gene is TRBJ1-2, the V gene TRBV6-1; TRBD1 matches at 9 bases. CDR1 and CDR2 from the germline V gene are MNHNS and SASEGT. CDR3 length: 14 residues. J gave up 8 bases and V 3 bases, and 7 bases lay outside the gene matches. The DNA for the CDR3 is TGTGCCAGCAGTGATGCGGGGACAGGGTCGGGCTACACCTTC. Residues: CASSDAGTGSGYTF.

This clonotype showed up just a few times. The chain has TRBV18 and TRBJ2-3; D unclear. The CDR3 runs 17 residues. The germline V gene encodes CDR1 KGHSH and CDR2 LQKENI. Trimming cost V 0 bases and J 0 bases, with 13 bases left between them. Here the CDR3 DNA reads TGTGCCAGCTCACCACCCCCAGTCGTCCCAAGCACAGATACGCAGTATTTT. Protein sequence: CASSPPPVVPSTDTQYF.

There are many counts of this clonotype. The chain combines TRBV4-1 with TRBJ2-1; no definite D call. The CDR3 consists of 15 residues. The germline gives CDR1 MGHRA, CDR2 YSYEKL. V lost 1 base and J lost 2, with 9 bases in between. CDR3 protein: CASSQVGIPYNEQFF. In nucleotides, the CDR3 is TGCGCCAGCAGCCAAGTGGGTATCCCCTACAATGAGCAGTTCTTC.

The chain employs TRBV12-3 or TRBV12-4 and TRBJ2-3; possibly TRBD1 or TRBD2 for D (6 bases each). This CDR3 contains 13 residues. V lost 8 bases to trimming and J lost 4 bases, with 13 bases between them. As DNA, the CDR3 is TGTGCCAGCGGGGGGCTCGTCCCAGATACGCAGTATTTT. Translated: CASGGLVPDTQYF.

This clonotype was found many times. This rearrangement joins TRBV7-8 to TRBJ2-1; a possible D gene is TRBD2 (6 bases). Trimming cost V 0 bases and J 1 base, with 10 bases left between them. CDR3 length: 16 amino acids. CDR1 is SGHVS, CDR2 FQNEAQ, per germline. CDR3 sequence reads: CASSLAVGSSYNEQFF. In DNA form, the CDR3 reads TGTGCCAGCAGCTTAGCGGTCGGGAGTTCCTACAATGAGCAGTTCTTC.

The CDR3 loop is CASSLPTGATNEKLFF. The DNA of the CDR3 is TGTGCCAGCAGCTTGCCGACCGGAGCAACTAATGAAAAACTGTTTTTT. The chain carries TRBV7-6 and TRBJ1-4; D unresolved. V lost 3 bases and J lost 0, with 11 bases in between. This CDR3 is 16 amino acids long. CDR1 is SGHVS, CDR2 FNYEAQ, per germline.